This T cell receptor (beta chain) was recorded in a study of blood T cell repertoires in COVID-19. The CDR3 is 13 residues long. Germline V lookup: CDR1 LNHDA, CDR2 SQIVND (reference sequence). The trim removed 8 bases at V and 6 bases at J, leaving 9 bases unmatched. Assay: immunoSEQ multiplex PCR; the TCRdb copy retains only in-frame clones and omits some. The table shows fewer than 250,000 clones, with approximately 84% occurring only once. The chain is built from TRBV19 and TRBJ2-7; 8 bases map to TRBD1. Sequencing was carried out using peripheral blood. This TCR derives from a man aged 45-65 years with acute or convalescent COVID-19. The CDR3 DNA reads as TGTGCCAGTTCCCGGGGAACAGGGGGCGAGCAGTACTTC. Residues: CASSRGTGGEQYF.